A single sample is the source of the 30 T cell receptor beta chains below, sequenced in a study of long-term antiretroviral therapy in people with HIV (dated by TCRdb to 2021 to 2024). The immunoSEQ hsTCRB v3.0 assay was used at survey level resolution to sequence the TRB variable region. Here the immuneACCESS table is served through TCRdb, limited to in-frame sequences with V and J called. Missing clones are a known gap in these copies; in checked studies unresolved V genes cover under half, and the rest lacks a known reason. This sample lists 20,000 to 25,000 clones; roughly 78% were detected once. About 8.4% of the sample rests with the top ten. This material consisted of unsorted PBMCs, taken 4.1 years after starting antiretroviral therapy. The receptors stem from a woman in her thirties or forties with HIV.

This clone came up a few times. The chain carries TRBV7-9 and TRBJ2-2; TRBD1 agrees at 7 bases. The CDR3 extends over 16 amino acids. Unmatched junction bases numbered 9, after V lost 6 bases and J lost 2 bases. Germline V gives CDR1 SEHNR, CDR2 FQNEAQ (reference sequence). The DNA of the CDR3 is TGTGCCAGCAGTTCCACCGGGACAGATAACACCGGGGAGCTGTTTTTT. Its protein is CASSSTGTDNTGELFF.

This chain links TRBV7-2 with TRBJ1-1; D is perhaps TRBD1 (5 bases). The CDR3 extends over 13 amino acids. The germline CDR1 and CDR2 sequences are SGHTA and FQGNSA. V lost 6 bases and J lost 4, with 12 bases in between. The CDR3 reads CASRPMGGTEAFF. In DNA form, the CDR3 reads TGTGCCAGCAGACCAATGGGGGGCACTGAAGCTTTCTTT.

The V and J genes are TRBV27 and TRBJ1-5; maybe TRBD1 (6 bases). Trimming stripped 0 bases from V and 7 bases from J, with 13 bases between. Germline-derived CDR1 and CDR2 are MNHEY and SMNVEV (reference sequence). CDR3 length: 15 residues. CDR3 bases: TGTGCCAGCAGTTTATCGGTGGGGGCCACGCAGCCCCAGCATTTT. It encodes CASSLSVGATQPQHF.

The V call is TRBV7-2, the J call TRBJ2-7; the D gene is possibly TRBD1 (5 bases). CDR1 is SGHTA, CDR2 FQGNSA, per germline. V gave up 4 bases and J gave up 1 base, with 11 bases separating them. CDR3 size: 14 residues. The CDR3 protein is CASSSQTASYEQYF. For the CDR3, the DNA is TGTGCCAGCAGCTCCCAGACAGCGTCCTACGAGCAGTACTTC.

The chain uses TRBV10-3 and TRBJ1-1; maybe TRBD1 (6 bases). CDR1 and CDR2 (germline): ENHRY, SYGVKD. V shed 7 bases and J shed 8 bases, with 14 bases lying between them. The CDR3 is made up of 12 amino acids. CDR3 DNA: TGTGCCATCAATAACGGACAGACGGAAGCTTTCTTT. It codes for CAINNGQTEAFF.

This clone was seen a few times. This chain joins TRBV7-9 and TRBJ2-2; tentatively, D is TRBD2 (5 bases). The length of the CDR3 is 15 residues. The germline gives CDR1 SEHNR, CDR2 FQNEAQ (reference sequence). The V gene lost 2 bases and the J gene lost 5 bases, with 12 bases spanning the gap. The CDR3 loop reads CASSLSMTGTGELFF. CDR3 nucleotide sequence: TGTGCCAGCAGCTTATCGATGACGGGAACCGGGGAGCTGTTTTTT.

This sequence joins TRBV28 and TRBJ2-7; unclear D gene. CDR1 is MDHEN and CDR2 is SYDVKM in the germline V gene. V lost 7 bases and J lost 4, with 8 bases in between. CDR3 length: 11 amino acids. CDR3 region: CASTSSYEQYF. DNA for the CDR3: TGTGCCAGCACCTCTAGTTACGAGCAGTACTTC.

In DNA form, the CDR3 reads TGCGCCAGCAGCTTCGGCTTCGGCAAAAACATTCAGTACTTC. Protein sequence: CASSFGFGKNIQYF. The chain recombines TRBV5-1 with TRBJ2-4; D remains ambiguous. Germline CDR1 is SGHRS and CDR2 is YFSETQ. The CDR3 is made up of 14 amino acids. Trimming cost V 2 bases and J 3 bases, with 9 bases left between them.

CDR3 sequence reads: CASTHTGESSYEQYF. CDR3 in DNA: TGTGCCAGCACCCATACTGGGGAGAGCTCCTACGAGCAGTACTTC. The chain carries TRBV6-6 and TRBJ2-7; tentatively, D is TRBD2 (5 bases). Trimming removed 7 bases from V and 0 bases from J, with 16 bases in between. The CDR3 is 15 amino acids. From germline, CDR1 is MNHNY and CDR2 SVGAGI (reference sequence).

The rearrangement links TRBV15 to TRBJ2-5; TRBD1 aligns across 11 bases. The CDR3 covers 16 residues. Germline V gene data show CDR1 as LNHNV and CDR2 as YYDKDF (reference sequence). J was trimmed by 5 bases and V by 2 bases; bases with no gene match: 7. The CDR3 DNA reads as TGTGCCACCAGCAGATCTGGACAGGGGGCGATGGAGACCCAGTACTTC. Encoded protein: CATSRSGQGAMETQYF.

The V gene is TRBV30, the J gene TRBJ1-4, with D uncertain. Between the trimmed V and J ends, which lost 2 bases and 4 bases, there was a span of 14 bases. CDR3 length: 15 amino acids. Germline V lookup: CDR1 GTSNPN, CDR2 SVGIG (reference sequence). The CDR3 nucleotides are TGTGCCTGGAGTCTTACGGGAACTAATAATGAAAAACTGTTTTTT. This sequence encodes CAWSLTGTNNEKLFF.

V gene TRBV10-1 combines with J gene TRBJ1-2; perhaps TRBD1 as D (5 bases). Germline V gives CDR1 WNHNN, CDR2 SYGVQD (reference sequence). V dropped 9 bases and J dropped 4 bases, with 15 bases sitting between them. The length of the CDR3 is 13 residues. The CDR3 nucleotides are TGCGCCAGTACAGGCGACCTGGGCTATGGCTACACCTTC. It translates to CASTGDLGYGYTF.

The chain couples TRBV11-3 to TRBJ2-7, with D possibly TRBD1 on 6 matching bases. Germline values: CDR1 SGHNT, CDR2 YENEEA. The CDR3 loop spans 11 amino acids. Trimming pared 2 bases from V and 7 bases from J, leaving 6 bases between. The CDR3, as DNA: TGTGCCAGCAGCTTACAGGGGGAGCAGTACTTC. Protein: CASSLQGEQYF.

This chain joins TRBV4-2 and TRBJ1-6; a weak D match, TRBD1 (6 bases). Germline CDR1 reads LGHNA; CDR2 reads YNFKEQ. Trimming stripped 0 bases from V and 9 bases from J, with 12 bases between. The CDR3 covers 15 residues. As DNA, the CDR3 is TGTGCCAGCAGCCAAGATGCGACAGGCGGTTCACCCCTCCACTTT. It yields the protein CASSQDATGGSPLHF.

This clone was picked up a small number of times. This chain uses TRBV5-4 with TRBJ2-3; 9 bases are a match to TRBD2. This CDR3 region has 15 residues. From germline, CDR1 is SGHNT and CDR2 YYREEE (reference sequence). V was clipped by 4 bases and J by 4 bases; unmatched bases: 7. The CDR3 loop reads CASSQAGGAPDTQYF. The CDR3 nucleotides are TGTGCCAGCAGCCAGGCGGGAGGGGCCCCAGATACGCAGTATTTT.

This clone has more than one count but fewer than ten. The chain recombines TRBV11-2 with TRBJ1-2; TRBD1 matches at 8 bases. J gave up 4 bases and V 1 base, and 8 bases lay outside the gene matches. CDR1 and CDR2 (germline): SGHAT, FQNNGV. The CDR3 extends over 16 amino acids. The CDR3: CASSLGGGDRGYGYTF. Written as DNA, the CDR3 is TGTGCCAGCAGCTTAGGCGGGGGTGACAGGGGCTATGGCTACACCTTC.

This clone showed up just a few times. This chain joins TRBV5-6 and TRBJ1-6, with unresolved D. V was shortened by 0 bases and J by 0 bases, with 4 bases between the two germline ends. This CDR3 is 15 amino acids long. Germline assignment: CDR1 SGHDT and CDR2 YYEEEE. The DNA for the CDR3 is TGTGCCAGCAGCTTGGCAGGCTCCTATAATTCACCCCTCCACTTT. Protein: CASSLAGSYNSPLHF.

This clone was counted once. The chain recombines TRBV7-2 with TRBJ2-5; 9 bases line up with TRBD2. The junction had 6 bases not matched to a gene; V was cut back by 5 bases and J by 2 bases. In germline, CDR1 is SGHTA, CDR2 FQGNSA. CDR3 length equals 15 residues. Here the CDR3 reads CASSPGTSLQETQYF. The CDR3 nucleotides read TGTGCCAGCAGCCCCGGGACTAGCCTACAAGAGACCCAGTACTTC.

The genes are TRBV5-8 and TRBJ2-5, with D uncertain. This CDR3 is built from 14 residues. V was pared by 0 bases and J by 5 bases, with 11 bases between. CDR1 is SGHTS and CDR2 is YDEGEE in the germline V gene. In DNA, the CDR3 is TGTGCCAGCAGCTTGGCCCCGGTGGTGGAGACCCAGTACTTC. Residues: CASSLAPVVETQYF.

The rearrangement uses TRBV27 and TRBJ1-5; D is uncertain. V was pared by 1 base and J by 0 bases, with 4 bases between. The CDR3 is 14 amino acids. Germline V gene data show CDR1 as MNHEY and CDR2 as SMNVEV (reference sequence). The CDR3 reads CASSLYDSNQPQHF. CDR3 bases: TGTGCCAGCAGTTTATACGATAGCAATCAGCCCCAGCATTTT.

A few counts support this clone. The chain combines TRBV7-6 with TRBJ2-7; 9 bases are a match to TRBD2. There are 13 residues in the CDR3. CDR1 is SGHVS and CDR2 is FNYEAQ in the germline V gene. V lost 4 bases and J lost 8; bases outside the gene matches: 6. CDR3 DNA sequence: TGTGCCAGCAGCTCCGGGACTAGCAGCAAGCAGTACTTC. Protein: CASSSGTSSKQYF.

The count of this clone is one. The CDR3 region is CASSQDRSANTGELFF. CDR3 nucleotide sequence: TGCGCCAGCAGCCAAGATCGGTCTGCGAACACCGGGGAGCTGTTTTTT. V and J are TRBV4-1 and TRBJ2-2, with no clear D. Trimming removed 0 bases at V and 0 bases at J, with 8 bases between. The CDR3 spans 16 residues. Per the germline V gene, CDR1 is MGHRA and CDR2 is YSYEKL.

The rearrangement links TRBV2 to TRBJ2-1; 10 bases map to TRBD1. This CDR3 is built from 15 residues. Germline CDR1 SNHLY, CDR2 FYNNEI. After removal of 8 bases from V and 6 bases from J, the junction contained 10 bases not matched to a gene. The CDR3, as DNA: TGTGCCAGCCTGGGGGGACAGGGGAACCGCAATGAGCAGTTCTTC. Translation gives CASLGGQGNRNEQFF.

CDR3 nucleotide sequence: TGCGCCAGCAGCTTACGGAACACCGGGGAGCTGTTTTTT. This sequence encodes CASSLRNTGELFF. V gene TRBV5-1 combines with J gene TRBJ2-2; the D is unclear. This CDR3 has 13 amino acids. The V and J ends lost 2 bases and 1 base respectively, with 3 bases between them. Per the germline V gene, CDR1 is SGHRS and CDR2 is YFSETQ.

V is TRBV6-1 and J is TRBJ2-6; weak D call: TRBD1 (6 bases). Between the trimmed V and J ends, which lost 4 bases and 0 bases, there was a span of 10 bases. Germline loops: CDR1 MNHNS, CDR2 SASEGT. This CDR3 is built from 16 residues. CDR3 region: CASSGQVSSGANVLTF. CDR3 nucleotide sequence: TGTGCCAGCAGTGGACAGGTTTCCTCTGGGGCCAACGTCCTGACTTTC.

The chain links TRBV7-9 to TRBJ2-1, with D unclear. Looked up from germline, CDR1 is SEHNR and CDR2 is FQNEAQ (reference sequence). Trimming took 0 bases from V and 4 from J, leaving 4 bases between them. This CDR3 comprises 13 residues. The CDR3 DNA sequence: TGTGCCAGCAGCTTAGCGGAGTACAATGAGCAGTTCTTC. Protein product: CASSLAEYNEQFF.

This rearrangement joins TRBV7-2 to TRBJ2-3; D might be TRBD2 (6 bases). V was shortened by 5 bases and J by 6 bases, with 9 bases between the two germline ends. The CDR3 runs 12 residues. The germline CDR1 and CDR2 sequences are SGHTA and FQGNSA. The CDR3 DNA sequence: TGTGCCAGCAGCCCCCGGGGGGATACGCAGTATTTT. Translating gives CASSPRGDTQYF.

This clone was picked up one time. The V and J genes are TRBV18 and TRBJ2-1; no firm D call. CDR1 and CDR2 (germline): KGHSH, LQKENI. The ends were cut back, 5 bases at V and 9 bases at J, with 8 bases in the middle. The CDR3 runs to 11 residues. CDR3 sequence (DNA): TGTGCCAGCTCAACCGCGGCTGAGCAGTTCTTC. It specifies CASSTAAEQFF.

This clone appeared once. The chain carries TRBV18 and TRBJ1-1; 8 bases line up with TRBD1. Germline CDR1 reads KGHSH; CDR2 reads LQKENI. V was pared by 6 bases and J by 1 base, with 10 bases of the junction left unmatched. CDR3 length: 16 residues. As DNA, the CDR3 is TGTGCCAGCTCTCCGAAAGACAGGGGATGGAACACTGAAGCTTTCTTT. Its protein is CASSPKDRGWNTEAFF.

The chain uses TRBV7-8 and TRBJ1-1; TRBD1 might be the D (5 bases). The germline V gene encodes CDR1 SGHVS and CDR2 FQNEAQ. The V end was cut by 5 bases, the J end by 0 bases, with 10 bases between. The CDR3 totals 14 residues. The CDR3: CASSPLQVNTEAFF. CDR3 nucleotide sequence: TGTGCCAGCAGCCCTTTACAGGTGAACACTGAAGCTTTCTTT.